The text below deals with one TCR beta chain. This CDR3 spans 19 amino acids. Germline lookup yields CDR1 LGHNA and CDR2 YSLEER. The V end lost 1 base, the J end lost 5 bases, and 24 bases lay between the germline ends. TCRdb called the PCR reads again in MiXCR, with one record for every CDR3 protein. The sample consists of about 320,000 distinct CDR3 sequences, roughly a fifth of them appearing once. The data were taken from a study of molecular identifiers for immune sequencing clone quantification. The sequencing sample was made of naive CD8+ T cells from blood, with Jurkat cell RNA spiked in. Subset meaning: FACS-sorted CD8+CD4-CCR7+CD45RA+ naive T cells. The clonotype comes from a human donor in good health. Some libraries in this study had Jurkat cell RNA spiked in. The chain uses TRBV4-3 and TRBJ2-1; D possibly matches TRBD1 or TRBD2 (5 bases each). The CDR3 coding sequence is TGCGCCAGCAGCCAAGTCGGGTTCGGGACCAACCCCACTGACAATGAGCAGTTCTTC. Protein sequence: CASSQVGFGTNPTDNEQFF.